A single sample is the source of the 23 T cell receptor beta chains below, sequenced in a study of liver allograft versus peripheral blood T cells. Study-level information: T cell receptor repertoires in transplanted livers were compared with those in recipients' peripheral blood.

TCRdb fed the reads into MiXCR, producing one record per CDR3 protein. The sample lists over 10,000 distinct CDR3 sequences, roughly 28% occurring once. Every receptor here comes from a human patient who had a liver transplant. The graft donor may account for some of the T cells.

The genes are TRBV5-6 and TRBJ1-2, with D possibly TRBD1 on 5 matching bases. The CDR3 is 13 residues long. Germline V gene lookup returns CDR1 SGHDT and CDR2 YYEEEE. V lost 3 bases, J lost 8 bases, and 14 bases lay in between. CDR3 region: CASSSGPNGGYTF. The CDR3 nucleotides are TGTGCCAGCAGCTCGGGACCAAATGGGGGCTACACCTTC.

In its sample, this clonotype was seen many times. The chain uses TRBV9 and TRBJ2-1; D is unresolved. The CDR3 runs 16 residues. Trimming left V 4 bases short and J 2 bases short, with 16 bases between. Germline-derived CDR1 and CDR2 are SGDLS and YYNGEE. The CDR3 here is CASSPRWARTYNEQFF. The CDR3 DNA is TGTGCCAGCAGCCCCCGTTGGGCCCGAACCTACAATGAGCAGTTCTTC.

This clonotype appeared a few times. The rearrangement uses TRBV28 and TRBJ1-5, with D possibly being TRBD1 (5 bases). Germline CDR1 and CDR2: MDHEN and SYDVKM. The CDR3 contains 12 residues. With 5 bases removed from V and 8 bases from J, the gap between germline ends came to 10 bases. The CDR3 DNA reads TGTGCCAGCAGTGAAACCAGGGAGCCCCAGCATTTT. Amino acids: CASSETREPQHF.

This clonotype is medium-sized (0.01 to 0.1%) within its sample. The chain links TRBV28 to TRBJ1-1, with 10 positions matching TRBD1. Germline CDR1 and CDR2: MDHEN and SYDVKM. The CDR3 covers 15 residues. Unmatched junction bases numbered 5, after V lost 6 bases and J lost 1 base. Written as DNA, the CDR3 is TGTGCCAGCAGAGGGACAGGGGAATGGAACACTGAAGCTTTCTTT. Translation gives CASRGTGEWNTEAFF.

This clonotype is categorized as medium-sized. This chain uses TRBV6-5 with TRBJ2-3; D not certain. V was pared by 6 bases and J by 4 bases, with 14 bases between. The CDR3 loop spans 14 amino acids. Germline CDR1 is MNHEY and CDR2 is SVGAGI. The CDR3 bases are TGTGCCAGCAGAGCACAGCAGGCCTCAGATACGCAGTATTTT. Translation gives CASRAQQASDTQYF.

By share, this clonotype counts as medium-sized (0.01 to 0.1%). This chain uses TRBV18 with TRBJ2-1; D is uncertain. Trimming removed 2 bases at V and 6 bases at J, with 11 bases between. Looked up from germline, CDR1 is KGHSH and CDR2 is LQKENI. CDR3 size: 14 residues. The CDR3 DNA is TGTGCCAGCTCACCATCGTCTCCTCTCAATGAGCAGTTCTTC. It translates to CASSPSSPLNEQFF.

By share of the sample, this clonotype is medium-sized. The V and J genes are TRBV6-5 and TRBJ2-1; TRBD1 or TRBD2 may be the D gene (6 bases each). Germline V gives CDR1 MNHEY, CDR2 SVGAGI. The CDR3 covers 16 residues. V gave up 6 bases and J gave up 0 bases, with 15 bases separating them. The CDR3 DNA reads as TGTGCCAGCAGGGGGGCGGGACTTGGCTCCTACAATGAGCAGTTCTTC. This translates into CASRGAGLGSYNEQFF.

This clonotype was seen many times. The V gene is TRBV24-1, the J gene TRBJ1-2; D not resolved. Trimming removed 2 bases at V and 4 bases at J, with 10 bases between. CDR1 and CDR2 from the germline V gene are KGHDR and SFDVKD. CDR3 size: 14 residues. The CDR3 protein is CATSDSGRLYGYTF. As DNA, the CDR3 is TGTGCCACCAGTGATTCCGGCAGGCTCTATGGCTACACCTTC.

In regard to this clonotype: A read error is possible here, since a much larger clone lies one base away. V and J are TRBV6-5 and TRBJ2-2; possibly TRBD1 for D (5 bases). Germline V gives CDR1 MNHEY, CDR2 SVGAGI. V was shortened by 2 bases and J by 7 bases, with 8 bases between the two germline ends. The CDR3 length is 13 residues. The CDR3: CASSYVGHGELFF. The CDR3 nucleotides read TGTGCCAGCAGTTACGTGGGGCACGGGGAGCTGTTTTTT.

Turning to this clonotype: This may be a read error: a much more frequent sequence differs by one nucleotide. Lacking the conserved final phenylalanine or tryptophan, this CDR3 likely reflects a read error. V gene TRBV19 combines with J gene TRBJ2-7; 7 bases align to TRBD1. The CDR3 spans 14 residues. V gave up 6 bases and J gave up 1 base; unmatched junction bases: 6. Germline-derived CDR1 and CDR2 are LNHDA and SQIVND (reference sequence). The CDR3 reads CASRNAGGSYEQYI. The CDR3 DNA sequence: TGTGCCAGTAGAAACGCAGGGGGATCCTACGAGCAGTACATC.

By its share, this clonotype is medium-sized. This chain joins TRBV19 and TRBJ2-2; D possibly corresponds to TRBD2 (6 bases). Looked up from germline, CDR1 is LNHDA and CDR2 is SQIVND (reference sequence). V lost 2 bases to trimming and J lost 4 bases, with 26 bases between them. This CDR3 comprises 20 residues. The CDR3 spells CASSISGTGVMSTATGELFF. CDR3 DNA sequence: TGTGCCAGTAGTATAAGCGGCACGGGGGTGATGTCGACGGCCACCGGGGAGCTGTTTTTT.

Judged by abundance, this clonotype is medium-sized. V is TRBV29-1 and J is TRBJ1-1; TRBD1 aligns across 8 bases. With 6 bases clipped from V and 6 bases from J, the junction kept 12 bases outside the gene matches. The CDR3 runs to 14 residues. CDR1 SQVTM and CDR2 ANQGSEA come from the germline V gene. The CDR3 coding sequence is TGCAGCGTGAATGACAGGGGTAGATTCGCTGAAGCTTTCTTT. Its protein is CSVNDRGRFAEAFF. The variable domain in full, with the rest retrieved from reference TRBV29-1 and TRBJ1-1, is SAVISQKPSRDICQRGTSLTIQCQVDSQVTMMFWYRQQPGQSLTLIATANQGSEATYESGFVIDKFPISRPNLTFSTLTVSNMSPEDSSIYLCSVNDRGRFAEAFFGQGTRLTVV.

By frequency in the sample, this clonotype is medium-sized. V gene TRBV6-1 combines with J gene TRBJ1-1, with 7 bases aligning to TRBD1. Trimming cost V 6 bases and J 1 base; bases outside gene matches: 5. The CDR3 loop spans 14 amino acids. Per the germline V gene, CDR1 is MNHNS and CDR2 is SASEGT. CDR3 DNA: TGTGCCAGCAGGGGGGGACAGTCGAACACTGAAGCTTTCTTT. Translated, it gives CASRGGQSNTEAFF.

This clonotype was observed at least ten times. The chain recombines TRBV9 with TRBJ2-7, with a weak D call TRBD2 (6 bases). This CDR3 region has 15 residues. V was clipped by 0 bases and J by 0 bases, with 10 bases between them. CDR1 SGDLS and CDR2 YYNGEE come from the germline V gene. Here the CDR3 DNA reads TGTGCCAGCAGCGTAGACGGCGGGGCCTCCTACGAGCAGTACTTC. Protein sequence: CASSVDGGASYEQYF.

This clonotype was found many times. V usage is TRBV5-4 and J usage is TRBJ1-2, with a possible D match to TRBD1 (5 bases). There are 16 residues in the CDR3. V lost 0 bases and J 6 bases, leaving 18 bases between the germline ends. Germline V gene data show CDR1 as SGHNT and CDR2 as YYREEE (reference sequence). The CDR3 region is CASSLVPDGSRDGYTF. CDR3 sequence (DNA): TGTGCCAGCAGCTTGGTCCCGGACGGGTCCAGGGATGGCTACACCTTC.

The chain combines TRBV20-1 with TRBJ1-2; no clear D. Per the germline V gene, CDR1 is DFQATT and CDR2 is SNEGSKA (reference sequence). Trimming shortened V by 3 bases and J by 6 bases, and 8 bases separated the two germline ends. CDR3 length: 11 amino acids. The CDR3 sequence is CSARIQNGYTF. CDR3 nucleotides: TGCAGTGCTAGGATTCAGAATGGCTACACCTTC.

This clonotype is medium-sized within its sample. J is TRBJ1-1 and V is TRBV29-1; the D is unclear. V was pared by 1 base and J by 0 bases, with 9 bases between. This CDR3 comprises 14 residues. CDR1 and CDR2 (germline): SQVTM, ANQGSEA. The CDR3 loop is CSVEVGGLNTEAFF. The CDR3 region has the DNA TGCAGCGTTGAAGTGGGCGGATTGAACACTGAAGCTTTCTTT.

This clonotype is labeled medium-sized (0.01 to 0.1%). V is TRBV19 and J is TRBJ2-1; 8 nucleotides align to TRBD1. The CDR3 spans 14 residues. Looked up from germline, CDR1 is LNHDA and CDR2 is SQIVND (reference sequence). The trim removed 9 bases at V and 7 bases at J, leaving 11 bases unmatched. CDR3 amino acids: CASAGTGAKNEQFF. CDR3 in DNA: TGTGCCAGCGCCGGGACAGGAGCAAAGAATGAGCAGTTCTTC. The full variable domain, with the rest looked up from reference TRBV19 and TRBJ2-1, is DGGITQSPKYLFRKEGQNVTLSCEQNLNHDAMYWYRQDPGQGLRLIYYSQIVNDFQKGDIAEGYSVSREKKESFPLTVTSAQKNPTAFYLCASAGTGAKNEQFFGPGTRLTVL.

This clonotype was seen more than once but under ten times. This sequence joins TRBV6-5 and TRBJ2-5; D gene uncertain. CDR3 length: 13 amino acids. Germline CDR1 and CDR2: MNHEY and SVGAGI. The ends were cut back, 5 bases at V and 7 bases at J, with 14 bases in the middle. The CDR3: CASSTTNGGTQYF. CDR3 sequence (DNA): TGTGCCAGCAGTACCACAAACGGTGGGACCCAGTACTTC.

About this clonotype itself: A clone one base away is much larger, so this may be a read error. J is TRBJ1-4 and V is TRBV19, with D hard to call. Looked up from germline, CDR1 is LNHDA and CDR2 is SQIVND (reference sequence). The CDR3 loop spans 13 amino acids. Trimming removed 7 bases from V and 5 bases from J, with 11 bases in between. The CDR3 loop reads CASNRHRNEKLFF. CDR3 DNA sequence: TGTGCCAGTAATCGACATAGAAATGAAAAACTGTTTTTT. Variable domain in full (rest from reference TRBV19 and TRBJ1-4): DGGITQSPKYLFRKEGQNVTLSCEQNLNHDAMYWYRQDPGQGLRLIYYSQIVNDFQKGDIAEGYSVSREKKESFPLTVTSAQKNPTAFYLCASNRHRNEKLFFGSGTQLSVL.

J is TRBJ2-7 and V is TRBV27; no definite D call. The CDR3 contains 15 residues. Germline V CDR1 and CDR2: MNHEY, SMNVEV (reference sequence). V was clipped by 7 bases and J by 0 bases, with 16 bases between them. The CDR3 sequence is CASTRSIGDSYEQYF. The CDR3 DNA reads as TGTGCCAGCACCCGTAGCATAGGAGACTCCTACGAGCAGTACTTC.

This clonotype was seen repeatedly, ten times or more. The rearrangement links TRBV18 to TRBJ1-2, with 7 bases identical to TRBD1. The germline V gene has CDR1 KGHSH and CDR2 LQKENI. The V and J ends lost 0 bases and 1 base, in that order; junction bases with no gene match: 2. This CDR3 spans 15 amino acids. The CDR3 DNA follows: TGTGCCAGCTCACCACCGGGACAGCTTAACTATGGCTACACCTTC. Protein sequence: CASSPPGQLNYGYTF.

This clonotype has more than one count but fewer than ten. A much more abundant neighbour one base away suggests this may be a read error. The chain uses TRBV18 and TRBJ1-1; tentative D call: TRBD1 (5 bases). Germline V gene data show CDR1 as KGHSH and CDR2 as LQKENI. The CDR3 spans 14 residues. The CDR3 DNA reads TGTGTCAGCTCACCCGGGGGAATGAACACTGAAGCTTTCTTT. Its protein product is CVSSPGGMNTEAFF. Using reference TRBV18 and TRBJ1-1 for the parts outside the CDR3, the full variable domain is NAGVMQNPRHLVRRRGQEARLRCSPMKGHSHVYWYRQLPEEGLKFMVYLQKENIIDESGMPKERFSAEFPKEGPSILRIQQVVRGDSAAYFCVSSPGGMNTEAFFGQGTRLTVV.